Included here is one TCR beta chain sequence, with context. Pregnancy or lactation, uncontrolled infections and other autoimmune diseases were grounds for excluding patients. Thyroid ultrasound, orbital computed tomography, TRAb, serum thyroxine and clinical symptoms formed the basis of diagnosis. Isolation of PBMCs was performed using around 9.5 ml of fresh peripheral blood. The trim removed 4 bases at V and 6 bases at J, leaving 12 bases unmatched. The CDR3 consists of 15 residues. The germline V gene has CDR1 SGHAT and CDR2 FQNNGV. The sample comes from a study of Graves' ophthalmopathy and Graves' hyperthyroidism. Study-wide context: Peripheral blood sampling occurred at initial diagnosis, before any treatment.

Beta-chain TCR CDR3 regions were amplified from RNA transcripts. HTBI-primed RT-PCR formed the first round, and a multiplex PCR formed the second. Via MiXCR, TCRdb re-called the multiplex PCR reads, giving one row per CDR3 protein. The sample has 740,000 or so distinct CDR3 sequences; about 44% are singletons. The chain carries TRBV11-2 and TRBJ2-7, with 7 bases lining up with TRBD1. The origin of this receptor is an adult man with Graves' ophthalmopathy. Sequencing was done on a sample of peripheral blood. The CDR3 DNA reads TGTGCCAGCAGCTCCCCCAGAGAGGGGGCAGGCGAGCAGTACTTC. Protein sequence: CASSSPREGAGEQYF.